These 24 T cell receptor beta chains originate from one sample sequenced in a study of shared clonotypes between healthy human individuals. Using immunoSEQ multiplex PCR, the repertoire was profiled, and TCRdb retains in-frame clones only, with some absent. Among some 2,000,000 clones listed, less than 95% were seen once. CD45RO negativity and positive selection for CCR7 defined naive CD8 cells, a population that excluded terminally differentiated effector memory CD45RA+ cells. Specimen: naive CD8+ T cells sorted from blood. These receptors were collected from a man younger than 30 in good health.

J is TRBJ1-2 and V is TRBV27; the D gene is possibly TRBD1 (6 bases). With 3 bases removed from V and 0 bases from J, the gap between germline ends came to 11 bases. This CDR3 spans 15 amino acids. The germline V gene encodes CDR1 MNHEY and CDR2 SMNVEV (reference sequence). The CDR3 DNA reads TGTGCCAGCAGTTTGACAGGCAGGTCTAACTATGGCTACACCTTC. Amino acids: CASSLTGRSNYGYTF.

The chain couples TRBV7-8 to TRBJ2-1; possibly TRBD1 for D (6 bases). The CDR3 consists of 19 residues. V lost 4 bases and J lost 3, with 25 bases in between. Germline values: CDR1 SGHVS, CDR2 FQNEAQ. The CDR3 DNA is TGTGCCAGCAGCTCCGACCCCCATACGGACAGATCCCTCTACAATGAGCAGTTCTTC. It encodes CASSSDPHTDRSLYNEQFF.

To note about this clone: The same CDR3 also results from other DNA sequences found in this sample. This sequence joins TRBV4-1 and TRBJ2-7; no reliable D call. CDR1 MGHRA and CDR2 YSYEKL come from the germline V gene. The CDR3 is 13 amino acids. Deletions cut 0 bases from V and 4 bases from J, with 7 bases between. The DNA for the CDR3 is TGCGCCAGCAGCCAAGATCTTCGGTACGAGCAGTACTTC. It specifies CASSQDLRYEQYF.

This sequence joins TRBV28 and TRBJ2-5, with D perhaps TRBD2 (6 bases). The germline V gene has CDR1 MDHEN and CDR2 SYDVKM. The V end was cut by 4 bases, the J end by 9 bases, with 18 bases between. CDR3 length equals 14 residues. The chain's CDR3 is CASSSVEGLGSQYF. The CDR3, as DNA: TGTGCCAGCAGTTCCGTGGAGGGGCTTGGGTCCCAGTACTTC.

The chain has TRBV9 and TRBJ1-1; a possible D gene is TRBD1 (5 bases). The ends were cut back, 2 bases at V and 7 bases at J, with 12 bases in the middle. The CDR3 runs to 13 residues. CDR1 is SGDLS and CDR2 is YYNGEE in the germline V gene. The CDR3 here is CASSVWDSDEAFF. Here the CDR3 DNA reads TGTGCCAGCAGCGTTTGGGACTCCGATGAAGCTTTCTTT.

This chain connects TRBV27 to TRBJ2-5; possible D gene TRBD2, 5 bases. CDR3 length: 13 amino acids. The germline gives CDR1 MNHEY, CDR2 SMNVEV (reference sequence). The V and J ends lost 4 bases and 4 bases respectively, with 10 bases between them. CDR3 in DNA: TGTGCCAGCAGTTCGCTGGGAGCAGAGACCCAGTACTTC. Its translation is CASSSLGAETQYF.

The chain employs TRBV5-6 and TRBJ2-5; D is unclear. Germline values: CDR1 SGHDT, CDR2 YYEEEE. Trimming cost V 4 bases and J 2 bases, with 18 bases left between them. The CDR3 runs to 16 residues. The CDR3 is CASSNRANLGQETQYF. CDR3 nucleotide sequence: TGTGCCAGCAGCAACCGGGCGAACCTTGGGCAAGAGACCCAGTACTTC.

This chain uses TRBV2 with TRBJ2-3; maybe TRBD2 (6 bases). In germline, CDR1 is SNHLY, CDR2 FYNNEI. The CDR3 covers 14 residues. V was pared by 7 bases and J by 4 bases, with 15 bases between. CDR3 coding DNA: TGTGCCAGCACCGAGGAGGGGCCCTCAGATACGCAGTATTTT. It codes for CASTEEGPSDTQYF.

The J gene is TRBJ2-1, the V gene TRBV6-6; a weak D match, TRBD1 (5 bases). V was cut by 4 bases and J by 1 base, with 14 bases left in between. CDR3 length: 16 residues. CDR1 and CDR2 from the germline V gene are MNHNY and SVGAGI (reference sequence). CDR3 sequence reads: CASSSQDTISYNEQFF. The CDR3 DNA reads as TGTGCCAGCAGTTCACAGGACACAATATCCTACAATGAGCAGTTCTTC.

This chain connects TRBV11-3 to TRBJ2-7, with D uncertain. Trimming took 0 bases from V and 2 from J, leaving 11 bases between them. The length of the CDR3 is 15 residues. CDR1 is SGHNT, CDR2 YENEEA, per germline. CDR3 coding DNA: TGTGCCAGCAGCTTAGATCCCCTCGTCCCCTACGAGCAGTACTTC. This encodes CASSLDPLVPYEQYF.

This clone was found once. J is TRBJ2-7 and V is TRBV5-8, with D tentatively TRBD2 (5 bases). The CDR3 consists of 16 residues. The V gene lost 6 bases and the J gene lost 0 bases, with 19 bases spanning the gap. Germline V gives CDR1 SGHTS, CDR2 YDEGEE. The CDR3 nucleotides are TGTGCCAGCATCCCCCGGGGAGTGGGAGACTCCTACGAGCAGTACTTC. Translating it yields CASIPRGVGDSYEQYF. The whole variable domain, filled in from reference TRBV5-8 and TRBJ2-7, reads EAGVTQSPTHLIKTRGQQATLRCSPISGHTSVYWYQQALGLGLQFLLWYDEGEERNRGNFPPRFSGRQFPNYSSELNVNALELEDSALYLCASIPRGVGDSYEQYFGPGTRLTVT.

V is TRBV7-9 and J is TRBJ2-7; tentative D call: TRBD1 (6 bases). This CDR3 has 14 residues. Germline V lookup: CDR1 SEHNR, CDR2 FQNEAQ (reference sequence). V lost 5 bases, J lost 5 bases, and 16 bases lay in between. CDR3 amino acids: CASSLPNRADEQYF. The CDR3 nucleotides are TGTGCCAGCAGCCTACCCAACAGGGCAGACGAGCAGTACTTC.

The V and J genes are TRBV5-4 and TRBJ2-7; D is uncertain. Germline CDR1 SGHNT, CDR2 YYREEE (reference sequence). Trimming shortened V by 4 bases and J by 0 bases, and 14 bases separated the two germline ends. The CDR3 length is 15 residues. The CDR3 region has the DNA TGTGCCAGCAGCCTAGACCTATCGAACTCCTACGAGCAGTACTTC. The encoded protein is CASSLDLSNSYEQYF.

Concerning this clone: The same CDR3 is also encoded by other DNA sequences in this sample. The chain couples TRBV4-1 to TRBJ2-7, with D possibly being TRBD1 (5 bases). The CDR3 runs 15 residues. CDR1 and CDR2 (germline): MGHRA, YSYEKL. Trimming left V 3 bases short and J 0 bases short, with 12 bases between. CDR3 coding DNA: TGCGCCAGCAGCCAGGTTCAACAGGACTCCTACGAGCAGTACTTC. This codes for CASSQVQQDSYEQYF.

This clone was recorded only once. The V and J genes are TRBV4-3 and TRBJ1-1; TRBD1 might be the D (5 bases). The CDR3 spans 14 residues. Deletions cut 1 base from V and 3 bases from J, with 9 bases between. CDR1 is LGHNA and CDR2 is YSLEER in the germline V gene. DNA for the CDR3: TGCGCCAGCAGCCAAGGAGACAGTCACACTGAAGCTTTCTTT. Protein product: CASSQGDSHTEAFF.

The gene calls are TRBV28 and TRBJ1-1; D unresolved. There are 12 residues in the CDR3. V lost 4 bases and J 0 bases, leaving 3 bases between the germline ends. The germline V gene has CDR1 MDHEN and CDR2 SYDVKM. CDR3 DNA sequence: TGTGCCAGCAGTTGGGTGAACACTGAAGCTTTCTTT. Translation gives CASSWVNTEAFF.

V is TRBV2 and J is TRBJ2-2; 11 bases map to TRBD1. With V trimmed by 10 bases and J by 6 bases, 4 bases remained unmatched. Germline loops: CDR1 SNHLY, CDR2 FYNNEI. This CDR3 contains 13 residues. CDR3 nucleotides: TGTGCCACAGTGGGACAGGGGGCCGGGGAGCTGTTTTTT. It codes for CATVGQGAGELFF.

V is TRBV14 and J is TRBJ1-2; 8 bases are shared with TRBD1. Germline CDR1 and CDR2: SGHDN and FVKESK. The CDR3 runs to 15 residues. J gave up 8 bases and V 0 bases, and 8 bases lay outside the gene matches. Here the CDR3 reads CASSQDSGRGLGYTF. DNA of the CDR3: TGTGCCAGCAGCCAAGACTCTGGCAGGGGGCTCGGCTACACCTTC.

The chain recombines TRBV6-5 with TRBJ2-7; D is ambiguous. This CDR3 region has 16 residues. CDR1 and CDR2 (germline): MNHEY, SVGAGI. Trimming took 0 bases from V and 0 from J, leaving 12 bases between them. CDR3 nucleotides: TGTGCCAGCAGTTACTCTCAGCCACCTAGCTCCTACGAGCAGTACTTC. Protein product: CASSYSQPPSSYEQYF.

About this clone: Other DNA sequences of this sample code for an identical CDR3. The chain joins TRBV29-1 to TRBJ2-5, with D perhaps matching TRBD1 (6 bases). CDR3 size: 13 residues. Germline V gene sequence: CDR1 SQVTM, CDR2 ANQGSEA. Between the trimmed V and J ends, which lost 1 base and 4 bases, there was a span of 10 bases. CDR3 protein: CSVEALDRETQYF. The CDR3 DNA reads TGCAGCGTTGAAGCCCTGGACAGAGAGACCCAGTACTTC.

The chain links TRBV6-1 to TRBJ2-5, with D uncertain. V was pared by 3 bases and J by 6 bases, with 11 bases between. The length of the CDR3 is 13 residues. CDR1 MNHNS and CDR2 SASEGT come from the germline V gene. The CDR3 bases are TGTGCCAGCAGTGACCCATGGGTAAAGACCCAGTACTTC. It is translated as CASSDPWVKTQYF.

Details on this clone: The sample contains more than one DNA sequence encoding this CDR3. The genes are TRBV5-1 and TRBJ2-7; D is perhaps TRBD1 (5 bases). Trimming took 0 bases from V and 3 from J, leaving 10 bases between them. This CDR3 region has 14 residues. CDR1 and CDR2 (germline): SGHRS, YFSETQ. CDR3 DNA sequence: TGCGCCAGCAGCTTGGGGCAGGGTAGCTACGAGCAGTACTTC. Its translation is CASSLGQGSYEQYF.

A word on this clone: The same CDR3 can be traced to other DNA sequences in this sample. This chain links TRBV29-1 with TRBJ2-7; weak D call: TRBD2 (6 bases). The ends were cut back, 3 bases at V and 0 bases at J, with 15 bases in the middle. The germline V gene has CDR1 SQVTM and CDR2 ANQGSEA. The CDR3 contains 15 residues. In DNA form, the CDR3 reads TGCAGCGTTGATTTTGGGACTCTTAGCTCCTACGAGCAGTACTTC. Translating it yields CSVDFGTLSSYEQYF.

As for this clone: In the same sample, other DNA sequences code for this CDR3. J is TRBJ1-1 and V is TRBV7-6, with D possibly TRBD1 on 5 matching bases. The CDR3 sequence is 14 residues long. V lost 5 bases and J lost 1, with 11 bases in between. From germline, CDR1 is SGHVS and CDR2 FNYEAQ. The CDR3: CASSPSGPNTEAFF. CDR3 nucleotides: TGTGCCAGCAGCCCATCGGGACCGAACACTGAAGCTTTCTTT.